The rows below give T cell receptor beta chains drawn from one sample of a study of blood T cell repertoires in COVID-19. Measured with immunoSEQ multiplex PCR; TCRdb has only the in-frame clones, and not every one. The sample gives a few hundred thousand clones, about 70% of which show up once; 3% to 3.5% is in the top ten. Material: peripheral blood. The receptors come from a woman aged 80 or over with acute or convalescent COVID-19. The CDR3 runs from the conserved cysteine through the conserved F or W. Fields, in order: V gene, clone size, J gene, D gene, CDR3 protein, CDR3 DNA. A D gene is named only where the DNA matches it firmly. Size is stated for part of the rows, as once, few or many counts, or as a class when the clone is expanded.

TRBV7-9	.	TRBJ1-3	.	CASRDSSGNTIYF	TGTGCCAGCCGTGATAGCTCTGGAAACACCATATATTTT
TRBV9	few	TRBJ1-6	.	CASSVEPSSYNSPLHF	TGTGCCAGCAGCGTAGAGCCGAGCTCCTATAATTCACCCCTCCACTTT
TRBV5-1	few	TRBJ1-2	.	CASSPDAPRGYGYTF	TGCGCCAGCAGCCCGGACGCCCCGCGGGGCTATGGCTACACCTTC
TRBV5-1	many	TRBJ1-5	.	CASSSEGGGNQPQHF	TGCGCCAGCAGCTCCGAGGGTGGGGGCAATCAGCCCCAGCATTTT
TRBV6-5	.	TRBJ1-1	.	CASQAGAQGNTEAFF	TGTGCCAGCCAGGCGGGGGCGCAGGGGAACACTGAAGCTTTCTTT
TRBV3-1/TRBV3-2	.	TRBJ2-1	TRBD2	CASSQSSGRGFYNEQFF	TGTGCCAGCAGCCAATCCAGCGGGAGGGGATTCTACAATGAGCAGTTCTTC
TRBV29-1	.	TRBJ2-1	.	CSVGSLMNEQFF	TGCAGCGTTGGGTCGCTAATGAATGAGCAGTTCTTC
TRBV19	few	TRBJ2-7	TRBD1	CASEGQGAHEQYF	TGTGCCAGTGAAGGACAGGGGGCCCACGAGCAGTACTTC
TRBV19	.	TRBJ1-4	TRBD1	CASRDRGPEKLFF	TGTGCCAGTAGGGACAGGGGTCCTGAAAAACTGTTTTTT
TRBV2	.	TRBJ1-2	TRBD1	CASSQEGAHYGYTF	TGTGCCAGCAGTCAAGAGGGGGCTCACTATGGCTACACCTTC
TRBV9	.	TRBJ1-3	.	CASSEGPRGNTIYF	TGTGCCAGCAGCGAGGGGCCCCGTGGAAACACCATATATTTT
TRBV2	few	TRBJ1-6	.	CASSVTAGGFGNSPLHF	TGTGCCAGCAGTGTAACCGCCGGGGGGTTTGGTAATTCACCCCTCCACTTT
TRBV5-4	once	TRBJ2-2	.	CASSSRQVNTGELFF	TGTGCCAGCAGCTCAAGACAGGTTAACACCGGGGAGCTGTTTTTT
TRBV7-2	.	TRBJ2-7	TRBD1	CASSVGQGTNEQYF	TGTGCCAGCAGCGTCGGACAGGGGACGAACGAGCAGTACTTC
TRBV10-1	few	TRBJ2-6	.	CASSGSDSSGANVLTF	TGCGCCAGCAGTGGATCAGACAGCTCTGGGGCCAACGTCCTGACTTTC
TRBV5-1	.	TRBJ2-3	TRBD1	CASSITGGADTQYF	TGCGCCAGCAGCATCACAGGGGGCGCAGATACGCAGTATTTT
TRBV29-1	.	TRBJ1-1	.	CSVHFGPGTEAFF	TGCAGCGTTCATTTTGGTCCAGGGACTGAAGCTTTCTTT
TRBV28	once	TRBJ2-3	TRBD2	CASSLLLLAGIADTQYF	TGTGCCAGCAGTTTACTTCTTTTAGCGGGGATAGCAGATACGCAGTATTTT
TRBV3-1/TRBV3-2	few	TRBJ1-6	TRBD1	CASSQREQGAGSPLHF	TGTGCCAGCAGCCAACGAGAGCAGGGGGCGGGTTCACCCCTCCACTTT
TRBV3-1/TRBV3-2	.	TRBJ1-4	TRBD1	CASSQSDRGWEKLFF	TGTGCCAGCAGCCAAAGTGACAGGGGTTGGGAAAAACTGTTTTTT
TRBV18	few	TRBJ1-4	.	CASSSNRLGGSEKLFF	TGTGCCAGCTCATCCAACAGACTCGGAGGGTCTGAAAAACTGTTTTTT
TRBV6-6	.	TRBJ2-3	TRBD1	CASSPPGGQGTDTQYF	TGTGCCAGCAGTCCTCCGGGTGGACAGGGCACAGATACGCAGTATTTT
TRBV30	.	TRBJ1-1	TRBD1	CAWSPGGHMNTEAFF	TGTGCCTGGAGTCCAGGGGGACATATGAACACTGAAGCTTTCTTT
TRBV6-5	.	TRBJ2-5	TRBD2	CASSHRGGIQETQYF	TGTGCCAGCAGCCACCGGGGGGGGATACAAGAGACCCAGTACTTC
TRBV6-2/TRBV6-3	.	TRBJ2-5	TRBD2	CASSYPTSVKTQYF	TGTGCCAGCAGTTACCCTACTAGCGTGAAGACCCAGTACTTC
TRBV5-1	.	TRBJ2-7	TRBD2	CASREGTSGSYEQYF	TGCGCCAGCAGGGAAGGGACTAGCGGGTCCTACGAGCAGTACTTC
TRBV2	.	TRBJ2-1	.	CASSLGVRSSIF	TGTGCCAGCAGTCTCGGGGTAAGGAGCAGTATCTTC
TRBV7-8	.	TRBJ1-4	.	CASSLTRQAVNEKLFF	TGTGCCAGCAGCTTAACCAGACAGGCAGTTAATGAAAAACTGTTTTTT
TRBV5-1	.	TRBJ2-1	TRBD2	CASSLRDYPYNEQFF	TGCGCCAGCAGCTTGAGGGACTACCCTTACAATGAGCAGTTCTTC
TRBV10-3	.	TRBJ1-2	TRBD1	CAISESGRGHYGYTF	TGTGCCATCAGTGAGTCCGGCAGGGGGCACTATGGCTACACCTTC
TRBV6-6	.	TRBJ1-2	.	CASSPDRARTTGYTF	TGTGCCAGCAGTCCGGACAGAGCAAGAACCACCGGCTACACCTTC
TRBV6-1	.	TRBJ1-2	.	CASSEDTPNYGYTF	TGTGCCAGCAGTGAAGACACCCCTAACTATGGCTACACCTTC
TRBV18	.	TRBJ2-7	TRBD1	CASSPPTGASSSYEQYF	TGTGCCAGCTCACCGCCGACAGGGGCGTCCAGCTCCTACGAGCAGTACTTC
TRBV7-3	.	TRBJ2-1	TRBD2	CASSLGRVAGGNNEQFF	TGTGCCAGCAGCCTAGGGCGGGTAGCGGGGGGCAACAATGAGCAGTTCTTC
TRBV6-6	.	TRBJ2-1	.	CASSYSGVVQFF	TGTGCCAGCAGTTACTCAGGGGTTGTGCAGTTCTTC
TRBV19	.	TRBJ1-6	TRBD1	CASSTGQGNSPLHF	TGTGCCAGTAGTACGGGACAGGGAAATTCACCCCTCCACTTT
TRBV12-3/TRBV12-4	once	TRBJ1-2	TRBD1	CASSRTGDGGYTF	TGTGCCAGCAGCCGGACAGGGGATGGTGGCTACACCTTC
TRBV19	.	TRBJ1-3	.	CASSDRQVVGNTIYF	TGTGCCAGTAGTGATCGACAGGTAGTGGGAAACACCATATATTTT
TRBV3-1/TRBV3-2	.	TRBJ2-1	TRBD1	CASSDRGLYNEQFF	TGTGCCAGCAGCGACAGGGGGCTCTACAATGAGCAGTTCTTC